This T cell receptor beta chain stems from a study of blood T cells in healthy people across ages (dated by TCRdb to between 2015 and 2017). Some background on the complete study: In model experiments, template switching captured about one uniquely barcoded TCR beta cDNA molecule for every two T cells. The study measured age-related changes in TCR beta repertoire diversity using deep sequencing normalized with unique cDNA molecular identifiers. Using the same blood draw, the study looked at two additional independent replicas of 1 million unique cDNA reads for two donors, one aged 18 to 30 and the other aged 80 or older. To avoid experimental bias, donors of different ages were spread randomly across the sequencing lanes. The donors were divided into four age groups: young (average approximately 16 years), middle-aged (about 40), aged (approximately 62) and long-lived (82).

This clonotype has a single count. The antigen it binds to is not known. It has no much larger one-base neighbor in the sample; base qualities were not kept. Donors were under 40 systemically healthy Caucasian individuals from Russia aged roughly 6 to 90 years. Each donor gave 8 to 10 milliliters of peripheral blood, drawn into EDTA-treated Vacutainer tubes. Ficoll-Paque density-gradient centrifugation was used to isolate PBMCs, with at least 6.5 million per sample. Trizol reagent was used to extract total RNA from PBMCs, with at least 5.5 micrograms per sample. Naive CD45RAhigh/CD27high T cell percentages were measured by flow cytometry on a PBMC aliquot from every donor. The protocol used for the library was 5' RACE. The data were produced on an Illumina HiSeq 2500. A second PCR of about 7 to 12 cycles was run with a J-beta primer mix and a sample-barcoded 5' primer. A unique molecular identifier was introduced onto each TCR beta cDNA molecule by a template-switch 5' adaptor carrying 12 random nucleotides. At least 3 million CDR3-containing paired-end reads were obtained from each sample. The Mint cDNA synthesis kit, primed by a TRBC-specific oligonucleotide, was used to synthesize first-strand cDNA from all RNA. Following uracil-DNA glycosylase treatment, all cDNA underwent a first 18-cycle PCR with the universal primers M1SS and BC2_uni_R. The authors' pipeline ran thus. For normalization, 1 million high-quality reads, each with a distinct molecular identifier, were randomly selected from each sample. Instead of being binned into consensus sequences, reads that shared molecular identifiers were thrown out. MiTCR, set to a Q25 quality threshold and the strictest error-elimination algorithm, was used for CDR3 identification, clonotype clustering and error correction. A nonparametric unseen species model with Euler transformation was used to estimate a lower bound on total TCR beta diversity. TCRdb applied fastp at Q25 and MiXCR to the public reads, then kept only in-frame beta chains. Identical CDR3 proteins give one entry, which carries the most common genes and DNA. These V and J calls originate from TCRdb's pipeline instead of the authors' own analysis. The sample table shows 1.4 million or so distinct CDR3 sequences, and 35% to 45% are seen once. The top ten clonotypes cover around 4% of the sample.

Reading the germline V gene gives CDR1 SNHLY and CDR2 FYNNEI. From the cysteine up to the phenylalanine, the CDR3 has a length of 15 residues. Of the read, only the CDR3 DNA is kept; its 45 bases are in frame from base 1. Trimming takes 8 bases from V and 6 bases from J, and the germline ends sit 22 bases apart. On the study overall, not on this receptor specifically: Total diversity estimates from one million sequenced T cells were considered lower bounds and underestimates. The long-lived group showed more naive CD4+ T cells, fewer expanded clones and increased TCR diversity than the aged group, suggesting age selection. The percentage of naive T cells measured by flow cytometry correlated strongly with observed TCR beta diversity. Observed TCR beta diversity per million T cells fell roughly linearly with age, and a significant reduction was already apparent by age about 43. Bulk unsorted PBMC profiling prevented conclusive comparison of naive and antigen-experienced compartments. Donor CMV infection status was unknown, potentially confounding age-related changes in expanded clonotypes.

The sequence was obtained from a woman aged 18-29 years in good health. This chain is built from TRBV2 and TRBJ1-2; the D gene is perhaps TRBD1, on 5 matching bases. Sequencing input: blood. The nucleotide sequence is TGTGCCAGCGGCTATACTGGAGGGGAGGCCGATGGCTACACCTTC. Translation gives CASGYTGGEADGYTF.